These 25 T cell receptor beta chains originate from one sample sequenced in a study of regulatory T cells in long-lasting Graves disease. Described time point: persistent/refractory GD, antithyroid drugs over 5 years with positive TRAb. PBMC-extracted RNA yielded the TCR library. Arm-PCR of CDR3 regions and iRepertoire HTBI primers were the basis on which TCR beta libraries were built. TCRdb passed the multiplex PCR reads through MiXCR, listing each CDR3 protein once. The table records hundreds of thousands of distinct CDR3 sequences, about a fifth of them present only once. Sequencing used peripheral blood mononuclear cells (PBMCs), obtained when the disease was refractory, from a patient treated with antithyroid drugs. Receptors originate from a female donor with Graves disease.

This clonotype was picked up a small number of times. The chain joins TRBV14 to TRBJ1-3; the D gene is possibly TRBD1 (5 bases). CDR1 and CDR2 from the germline V gene are SGHDN and FVKESK. CDR3 length equals 14 residues. V was clipped by 4 bases and J by 1 base, with 8 bases between them. This CDR3 is CASSPGTSGNTIYF. CDR3 sequence (DNA): TGTGCCAGCAGCCCCGGGACTTCTGGAAACACCATATATTTT.

Details on this clonotype: This may be a read error: a much more frequent sequence differs by one nucleotide. The chain recombines TRBV11-2 with TRBJ2-5; 7 bases map to TRBD1. CDR1 is SGHAT and CDR2 is FQNNGV in the germline V gene. This CDR3 contains 16 residues. This CDR3 is CASSFNPGTEQETQCF. For the CDR3, the DNA is TGTGCCAGCAGCTTCAATCCCGGGACAGAACAAGAGACCCAGTGCTTC. Supplemented by reference TRBV11-2 and TRBJ2-5, the full variable domain reads EAGVAQSPRYKIIEKRQSVAFWCNPISGHATLYWYQQILGQGPKLLIQFQNNGVVDDSQLPKDRFSAERLKGVDSTLKIQPAKLEDSAVYLCASSFNPGTEQETQCFGPGTRLLVL.

The rearrangement joins TRBV4-1 to TRBJ1-2; no firm D call. This CDR3 comprises 15 residues. V was clipped by 4 bases and J by 1 base, with 13 bases between them. CDR1 MGHRA and CDR2 YSYEKL come from the germline V gene. The CDR3: CASSPLGRINYGYTF. CDR3 sequence (DNA): TGCGCCAGCAGCCCTCTCGGACGGATTAACTATGGCTACACCTTC.

In its sample, this clonotype was seen a few times. This sequence joins TRBV19 and TRBJ1-2; 7 positions agree with TRBD1. CDR3 length equals 15 residues. Germline V CDR1 and CDR2: LNHDA, SQIVND (reference sequence). The ends lost 4 bases at V and 5 bases at J; junction bases unmatched: 10. The CDR3 sequence is CASSTPRQGWYGYTF. The CDR3, as DNA: TGTGCCAGTAGTACCCCCCGACAGGGATGGTATGGCTACACCTTC.

This clonotype was seen a few times. The genes are TRBV5-1 and TRBJ2-2; 11 positions match TRBD2. This CDR3 has 17 amino acids. Germline assignment: CDR1 SGHRS and CDR2 YFSETQ. V dropped 1 base and J dropped 4; count of bases not matched to a gene: 6. DNA for the CDR3: TGCGCCAGCAGCTTGTCCGCACTAGCGGGAGTCACCGGGGAGCTGTTTTTT. Its protein is CASSLSALAGVTGELFF.

The chain recombines TRBV6-1 with TRBJ1-1; unclear D gene. CDR3 length equals 12 residues. The germline gives CDR1 MNHNS, CDR2 SASEGT. V dropped 7 bases and J dropped 8 bases, with 14 bases sitting between them. The CDR3: CASTQRSNEAFF. The CDR3 nucleotides read TGTGCCAGCACCCAAAGGTCCAACGAAGCTTTCTTT.

There are many counts of this clonotype. This chain connects TRBV6-5 to TRBJ1-6, with D perhaps TRBD1 (5 bases). CDR1 and CDR2 from the germline V gene are MNHEY and SVGAGI. V gave up 2 bases and J gave up 9 bases, with 8 bases separating them. CDR3 length equals 13 residues. The DNA for the CDR3 is TGTGCCAGCAGTTACAGGGGTGGTTCACCCCTCCACTTT. Translating it yields CASSYRGGSPLHF.

This clonotype was seen repeatedly, ten times or more. The chain carries TRBV28 and TRBJ1-5; D unclear. Germline CDR1 reads MDHEN; CDR2 reads SYDVKM. The ends were cut back, 4 bases at V and 0 bases at J, with 16 bases in the middle. This CDR3 is built from 17 residues. CDR3 region: CASSWVGVPDSNQPQHF. The CDR3 DNA follows: TGTGCCAGCAGTTGGGTCGGGGTACCGGATAGCAATCAGCCCCAGCATTTT.

In this sample, this clonotype turned up a few times. This rearrangement joins TRBV4-2 to TRBJ2-5; TRBD2 agrees at 15 bases. The CDR3 covers 20 residues. Germline assignment: CDR1 LGHNA and CDR2 YNFKEQ. Trimming at V came to 4 bases and at J to 0 bases, leaving 12 bases not matched to a gene. CDR3 sequence reads: CASSPLMGLAGGLYQETQYF. The CDR3 coding sequence is TGTGCCAGCAGCCCATTAATGGGACTAGCGGGAGGCTTGTACCAAGAGACCCAGTACTTC.

This clonotype appeared a few times. The chain combines TRBV20-1 with TRBJ1-2; D remains unclear. Germline V gene data show CDR1 as DFQATT and CDR2 as SNEGSKA (reference sequence). This CDR3 is built from 15 residues. Deletions cut 8 bases from V and 0 bases from J, with 19 bases between. CDR3 sequence: CSQTSLVSANYGYTF. Written as DNA, the CDR3 is TGCAGTCAAACCTCCCTAGTCTCGGCTAACTATGGCTACACCTTC.

This clonotype came up a few times. The rearrangement uses TRBV11-2 and TRBJ2-3; 13 nucleotides align to TRBD2. The V and J ends lost 3 bases and 0 bases, in that order; junction bases with no gene match: 12. The germline gives CDR1 SGHAT, CDR2 FQNNGV. This CDR3 region has 20 residues. The CDR3 loop reads CASSFTLAGGEAASTDTQYF. Written as DNA, the CDR3 is TGTGCCAGCAGCTTCACACTAGCGGGAGGGGAAGCGGCTAGCACAGATACGCAGTATTTT.

Details on this clonotype: This sequence may be a read error, since a much larger clone differs from it by one base. The V gene is TRBV20-1, the J gene TRBJ1-6, with D hard to call. Germline loops: CDR1 DFQATT, CDR2 SNEGSKA (reference sequence). This CDR3 region has 15 residues. The CDR3, as DNA: TGCAGTGCCGAGGTGGTGGCAGTGAATAATTCACCCCTCGACTTT. Amino acids: CSAEVVAVNNSPLDF.

The chain joins TRBV20-1 to TRBJ1-5; 9 nucleotides agree with TRBD1. Germline assignment: CDR1 DFQATT and CDR2 SNEGSKA (reference sequence). The CDR3 has 15 amino acids. After removal of 4 bases from V and 3 bases from J, the junction contained 7 bases not matched to a gene. CDR3 amino acids: CSAMPGQGHNQPQHF. The CDR3 DNA follows: TGCAGTGCTATGCCGGGACAGGGTCACAATCAGCCCCAGCATTTT.

The genes are TRBV7-9 and TRBJ1-1, with 11 bases lining up with TRBD1. CDR3 size: 21 residues. In germline, CDR1 is SEHNR, CDR2 FQNEAQ (reference sequence). The V gene end was trimmed by 1 base and the J gene end by 10 bases; junction bases not matched to a gene: 26. This CDR3 reads CASSLVRMRNMDRGRSLLAFF. The CDR3 DNA reads TGTGCCAGCAGCTTAGTCCGGATGCGTAACATGGACAGGGGGCGAAGTCTCTTAGCTTTCTTT.

CDR3 nucleotides: TGTGCCTGGAGTAAATGGACGGCTAGAAACACTGAAGCTTTCTTT. Translated, it gives CAWSKWTARNTEAFF. The J gene is TRBJ1-1, the V gene TRBV30; D is unclear. Germline V lookup: CDR1 GTSNPN, CDR2 SVGIG (reference sequence). Trimming removed 2 bases from V and 2 bases from J, with 15 bases in between. The CDR3 consists of 15 residues.

On this clonotype itself: This clone may be a read error of a much larger clone one base away. V is TRBV6-1 and J is TRBJ2-7; 12 bases are shared with TRBD2. V was clipped by 6 bases and J by 1 base; unmatched bases: 10. Germline CDR1 and CDR2: MNHNS and SASEGT. This CDR3 has 17 residues. This CDR3 is CASRSPPSGRESYEQYF. As DNA, the CDR3 is TGTGCCAGCAGATCACCTCCTAGCGGGAGGGAGTCCTACGAGCAGTACTTC.

This clonotype was recorded many times. This rearrangement joins TRBV6-1 to TRBJ2-5, with TRBD2 as a possible D gene (5 bases). V was pared by 8 bases and J by 2 bases, with 9 bases between. Germline V CDR1 and CDR2: MNHNS, SASEGT. This CDR3 spans 12 amino acids. The CDR3 DNA sequence: TGTGCCAGCTCCCGGGATCAAGAGACCCAGTACTTC. This translates into CASSRDQETQYF.

This clonotype was counted at least ten times. The chain links TRBV28 to TRBJ2-2, with D maybe TRBD2 (6 bases). There are 15 residues in the CDR3. Trimming took 10 bases from V and 7 from J, leaving 22 bases between them. Germline V gene data show CDR1 as MDHEN and CDR2 as SYDVKM. The CDR3 here is CATTSKAGQIGELFF. DNA of the CDR3: TGTGCCACCACATCGAAGGCGGGGCAGATCGGGGAGCTGTTTTTT. Looking up the rest from reference TRBV28 and TRBJ2-2 gives the full variable domain: DVKVTQSSRYLVKRTGEKVFLECVQDMDHENMFWYRQDPGLGLRLIYFSYDVKMKEKGDIPEGYSVSREKKERFSLILESASTNQTSMYLCATTSKAGQIGELFFGEGSRLTVL.

Here the CDR3 reads CASSYPGATEAFF. In DNA form, the CDR3 reads TGTGCCAGTTCTTATCCGGGGGCCACTGAAGCTTTCTTT. The gene calls are TRBV27 and TRBJ1-1, with a tentative D call TRBD1 (6 bases). The germline V and J ends were trimmed by 9 bases and 4 bases, with 15 bases remaining between them. Per the germline V gene, CDR1 is MNHEY and CDR2 is SMNVEV (reference sequence). The CDR3 loop spans 13 amino acids.

This clonotype has at least ten counts. The chain couples TRBV7-8 to TRBJ2-5; the D call may be TRBD1 or TRBD2 (5 bases each). The CDR3 length is 16 residues. Per the germline V gene, CDR1 is SGHVS and CDR2 is FQNEAQ. Trimming cost V 4 bases and J 1 base, with 16 bases left between them. The CDR3 here is CASSSWDHGPQETQYF. The CDR3 DNA reads as TGTGCCAGCAGCTCCTGGGACCACGGGCCCCAAGAGACCCAGTACTTC.

This clonotype came up many times. The chain is built from TRBV29-1 and TRBJ2-7, with D possibly TRBD2 on 6 matching bases. This CDR3 spans 13 amino acids. CDR1 SQVTM and CDR2 ANQGSEA come from the germline V gene. Trimming cost V 1 base and J 2 bases, with 9 bases left between them. CDR3 in amino acids: CSVEAGDTYEQYF. CDR3 nucleotide sequence: TGCAGCGTTGAAGCGGGAGATACCTACGAGCAGTACTTC.

The sample holds a few counts of this clonotype. The chain couples TRBV4-2 to TRBJ2-2, with 11 nucleotides matching TRBD1. This CDR3 comprises 18 residues. Germline-derived CDR1 and CDR2 are LGHNA and YNFKEQ. The junction had 7 bases not matched to a gene; V was cut back by 0 bases and J by 4 bases. Here the CDR3 DNA reads TGTGCCAGCAGCCAAGAATTAGGGACAGGGGGAGGCACCGGGGAGCTGTTTTTT. Amino acid sequence: CASSQELGTGGGTGELFF.

This clonotype was seen at least ten times. The V call is TRBV28, the J call TRBJ1-2, with D uncertain. The V gene's germline CDR1 is MDHEN and CDR2 SYDVKM. The germline V and J ends were trimmed by 8 bases and 8 bases, with 18 bases remaining between them. The CDR3 covers 13 residues. CDR3 in DNA: TGTGCCAGCGGATCGTTGAGGGCCAGGGGCTACACCTTC. Translated, it gives CASGSLRARGYTF.

This clonotype was counted at least ten times. V and J are TRBV7-2 and TRBJ1-2; TRBD1 is a possible D gene (5 bases). There are 15 residues in the CDR3. The germline V gene encodes CDR1 SGHTA and CDR2 FQGNSA. Trimming took off 3 bases at V and 3 bases at J, with 14 bases between the two ends. The CDR3: CASSFGGTMDYGYTF. In DNA, the CDR3 is TGTGCCAGCAGCTTCGGGGGAACTATGGACTATGGCTACACCTTC.

This clonotype was seen repeatedly, ten times or more. In DNA form, the CDR3 reads TGTGCCAGCAGTCTCTCGGGAGCGGAAAAGACCCAGTACTTC. It translates to CASSLSGAEKTQYF. The chain employs TRBV6-1 and TRBJ2-5; tentatively, D is TRBD2 (6 bases). CDR3 length: 14 residues. Germline CDR1 is MNHNS and CDR2 is SASEGT. Deletions cut 5 bases from V and 6 bases from J, with 16 bases between.